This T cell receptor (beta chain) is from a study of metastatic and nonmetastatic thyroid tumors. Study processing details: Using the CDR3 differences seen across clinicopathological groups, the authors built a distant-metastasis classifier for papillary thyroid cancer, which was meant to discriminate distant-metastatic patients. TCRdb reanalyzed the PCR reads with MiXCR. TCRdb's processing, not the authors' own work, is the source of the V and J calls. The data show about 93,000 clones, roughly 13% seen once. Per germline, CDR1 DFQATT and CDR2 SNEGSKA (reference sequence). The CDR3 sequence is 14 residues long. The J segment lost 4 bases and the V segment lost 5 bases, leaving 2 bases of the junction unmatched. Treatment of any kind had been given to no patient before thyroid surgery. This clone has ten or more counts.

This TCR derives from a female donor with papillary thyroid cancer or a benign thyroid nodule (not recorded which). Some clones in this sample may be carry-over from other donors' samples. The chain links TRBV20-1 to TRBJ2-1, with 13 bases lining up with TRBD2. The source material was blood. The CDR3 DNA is TGCAGTGCTCAACTAGCGGGAGGGTACAATGAGCAGTTCTTC. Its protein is CSAQLAGGYNEQFF.